The clone carrying this T cell receptor beta chain was counted ten times or more. This sample was taken from a study of blood T cells in healthy people across ages. Per the germline V gene, CDR1 is GTSNPN and CDR2 is SVGIG (reference sequence). The CDR3 has 13 amino acids. V shed 4 bases and J shed 2 bases, with 8 bases lying between them. Together with a sample-barcoded 5' primer, a J-beta primer mix was included in a second PCR lasting about 7 to 11 cycles. Tags on each cDNA molecule came from a template-switch adaptor with 12 random nucleotides. One entry per CDR3 protein, called by TCRdb with MiXCR from the 5' RACE reads. There are about 1.6 million distinct CDR3 sequences in the sample; about 35% occur only once, and around 11% lies in the top ten. Donors were systemically healthy Caucasian individuals from Russia aged roughly 6 to 95 years. Isolating PBMCs gave at least 6.5 million of these cells per sample.

This receptor was obtained from a woman aged 25 to 39 in good health. Sequencing was performed on blood. This chain connects TRBV30 to TRBJ1-4; D unclear. CDR3 sequence: CAWNGATNEKLFF. DNA for the CDR3: TGTGCCTGGAACGGCGCGACTAATGAAAAACTGTTTTTT. Full variable domain (missing parts from reference TRBV30 and TRBJ1-4): SQTIHQWPATLVQPVGSPLSLECTVEGTSNPNLYWYRQAAGRGLQLLFYSVGIGQISSEVPQNLSASRPQDRQFILSSKKLLLSDSGFYLCAWNGATNEKLFFGSGTQLSVL.